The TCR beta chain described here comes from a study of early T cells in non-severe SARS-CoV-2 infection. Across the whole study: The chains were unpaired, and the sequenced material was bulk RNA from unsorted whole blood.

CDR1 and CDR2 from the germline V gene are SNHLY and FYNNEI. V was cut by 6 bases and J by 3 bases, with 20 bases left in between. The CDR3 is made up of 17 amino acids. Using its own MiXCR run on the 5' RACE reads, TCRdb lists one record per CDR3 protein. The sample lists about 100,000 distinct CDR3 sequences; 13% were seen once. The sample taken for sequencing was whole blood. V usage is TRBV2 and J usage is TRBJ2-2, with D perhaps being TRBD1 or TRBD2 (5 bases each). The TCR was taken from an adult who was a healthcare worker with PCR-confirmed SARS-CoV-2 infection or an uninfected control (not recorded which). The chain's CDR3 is CASRKRWGTRDTGELFF. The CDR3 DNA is TGTGCCAGCAGGAAGCGATGGGGGACGCGGGACACCGGGGAGCTGTTTTTT. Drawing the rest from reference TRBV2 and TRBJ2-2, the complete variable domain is EPEVTQTPSHQVTQMGQEVILRCVPISNHLYFYWYRQILGQKVEFLVSFYNNEISEKSEIFDDQFSVERPDGSNFTLKIRSTKLEDSAMYFCASRKRWGTRDTGELFFGEGSRLTVL.